This is a list of T cell receptor beta chains from one sample in a study of regulatory T cells in long-lasting Graves disease. TCRdb redid the calling of the multiplex PCR reads with MiXCR, one entry per CDR3 protein. Of around 360,000 distinct CDR3 sequences in the sample, 15% to 20% were seen once. This sample was shared with a second study, whose subject was T cells in Graves' hyperthyroidism and ophthalmopathy.

This material consisted of peripheral blood mononuclear cells (PBMCs), taken at new diagnosis, from a patient treated with antithyroid drugs. The receptors originated from a young woman with Graves disease. Each CDR3 is given with its conserved first and last residue. Each record gives: CDR3 protein, CDR3 DNA, V gene, clone size, J gene, D gene. D genes are given only for firm matches. Part of the rows lack a size; the others show once, few, many or a class for expanded clones.

CDR3 protein: CASRGRGGSNTEAFF
CDR3 DNA: TGTGCCAGCAGGGGCCGAGGGGGATCGAACACTGAAGCTTTCTTT
V gene: TRBV7-9
clone size: few
J gene: TRBJ1-1
D gene: NA

CDR3 protein: CASSPERAGPHNEQFF
CDR3 DNA: TGCGCCAGCAGCCCCGAGAGAGCGGGCCCCCACAATGAGCAGTTCTTC
V gene: TRBV5-1
clone size: few
J gene: TRBJ2-1
D gene: NA

CDR3 protein: CSVFLRGTEAFF
CDR3 DNA: TGCAGCGTTTTCCTCCGGGGAACTGAAGCTTTCTTT
V gene: TRBV29-1
clone size: few
J gene: TRBJ1-1
D gene: NA

CDR3 protein: CASGAGTGYEQYF
CDR3 DNA: TGTGCTAGTGGGGCGGGCACGGGATACGAGCAGTACTTC
V gene: TRBV12-5
clone size: many
J gene: TRBJ2-7
D gene: NA

CDR3 protein: CATSDATEANQPQHF
CDR3 DNA: TGTGCCACCAGTGACGCGACTGAGGCCAATCAGCCCCAGCATTTT
V gene: TRBV24-1
clone size: few
J gene: TRBJ1-5
D gene: NA

CDR3 protein: CASSPHGRTQYF
CDR3 DNA: TGTGCCAGCAGTCCGCATGGTCGGACGCAGTATTTT
V gene: TRBV6-2/TRBV6-3
clone size: many
J gene: TRBJ2-3
D gene: NA

CDR3 protein: CASSHGQSTDTQYF
CDR3 DNA: TGTGCCAGCAGCCACGGGCAGAGCACAGATACGCAGTATTTT
V gene: TRBV28
clone size: many
J gene: TRBJ2-3
D gene: NA

CDR3 protein: CASSLGTRSLDNEQFF
CDR3 DNA: TGTGCCAGCAGCTTAGGGACTAGATCCCTCGACAATGAGCAGTTCTTC
V gene: TRBV11-2
clone size: many
J gene: TRBJ2-1
D gene: TRBD2

CDR3 protein: CASSSSGPSYNEQFF
CDR3 DNA: TGCGCCAGCAGCTCTAGCGGGCCGTCCTACAATGAGCAGTTCTTC
V gene: TRBV5-1
clone size: NA
J gene: TRBJ2-1
D gene: TRBD2

CDR3 protein: CSANTGSYEQYF
CDR3 DNA: TGCAGTGCTAATACGGGGTCATACGAGCAGTACTTC
V gene: TRBV20-1
clone size: many
J gene: TRBJ2-7
D gene: NA

CDR3 protein: CASRSTRRDIGEQFF
CDR3 DNA: TGTGCCAGCAGGTCGACTAGGAGGGATATCGGTGAGCAGTTCTTC
V gene: TRBV28
clone size: many
J gene: TRBJ2-1
D gene: NA

CDR3 protein: CASSVGSGGMNTEAFF
CDR3 DNA: TGTGCCAGCAGTGTCGGGTCAGGGGGGATGAACACTGAAGCTTTCTTT
V gene: TRBV2
clone size: many
J gene: TRBJ1-1
D gene: TRBD1

CDR3 protein: CASSPGLAGVDTQYF
CDR3 DNA: TGCGCCAGCAGCCCCGGACTAGCGGGAGTAGATACGCAGTATTTT
V gene: TRBV5-1
clone size: many
J gene: TRBJ2-3
D gene: TRBD2

CDR3 protein: CAGAGGPNTQYF
CDR3 DNA: TGTGCCGGAGCGGGAGGGCCAAATACGCAGTATTTT
V gene: TRBV30
clone size: NA
J gene: TRBJ2-3
D gene: TRBD2

CDR3 protein: CASTSDRSNSPLHF
CDR3 DNA: TGTGCCAGCACTTCGGACAGGTCAAATTCACCCCTCCACTTT
V gene: TRBV2
clone size: many
J gene: TRBJ1-6
D gene: TRBD1

CDR3 protein: CASSTPGQGYEQYF
CDR3 DNA: TGTGCCAGCAGTACACCGGGACAGGGCTACGAGCAGTACTTC
V gene: TRBV6-2/TRBV6-3
clone size: many
J gene: TRBJ2-7
D gene: TRBD1

CDR3 protein: CASSRDRVGASTQYF
CDR3 DNA: TGTGCCAGCAGCAGGGACAGGGTAGGAGCTTCTACGCAGTATTTT
V gene: TRBV5-4
clone size: few
J gene: TRBJ2-3
D gene: TRBD1

CDR3 protein: CSVEIGAVDSGNTIYF
CDR3 DNA: TGCAGCGTTGAGATCGGGGCTGTGGACTCTGGAAACACCATATATTTT
V gene: TRBV29-1
clone size: few
J gene: TRBJ1-3
D gene: NA

CDR3 protein: CASSLRVYDAPLHF
CDR3 DNA: TGCGCCAGCAGCTTGAGGGTGTATGATGCACCCCTCCACTTT
V gene: TRBV5-1
clone size: many
J gene: TRBJ1-6
D gene: NA

CDR3 protein: CASSERKAPNQPQHF
CDR3 DNA: TGTGCCAGCAGTGAACGTAAAGCTCCGAATCAGCCCCAGCATTTT
V gene: TRBV2
clone size: many
J gene: TRBJ1-5
D gene: NA

CDR3 protein: CAWSVSEWSEQYF
CDR3 DNA: TGTGCCTGGAGTGTCAGTGAGTGGTCCGAGCAGTACTTC
V gene: TRBV30
clone size: NA
J gene: TRBJ2-7
D gene: NA

CDR3 protein: CASSVGLAGGTGELFF
CDR3 DNA: TGTGCTAGCAGCGTAGGACTAGCGGGAGGCACCGGGGAGCTGTTTTTT
V gene: TRBV7-7
clone size: NA
J gene: TRBJ2-2
D gene: TRBD2

CDR3 protein: CASSKQRYQETQYF
CDR3 DNA: TGTGCCAGCAGTAAACAGAGATACCAAGAGACCCAGTACTTC
V gene: TRBV12-3/TRBV12-4
clone size: many
J gene: TRBJ2-5
D gene: NA

CDR3 protein: CASTDRVKTQYF
CDR3 DNA: TGTGCCAGCACGGACAGGGTAAAGACCCAGTACTTC
V gene: TRBV6-1
clone size: many
J gene: TRBJ2-5
D gene: TRBD1